A selection of T cell receptor beta chains follows, all from one sample in a study of identifying expanded T cells in peripheral blood. TCRdb's copy holds only in-frame clones and misses some; the assay was immunoSEQ multiplex PCR. Of 50,000 to 75,000 clones listed, around 87% are singletons. The source material was blood. The receptors shown here come from a person aged 18 to 75 in good health. Both conserved end residues are part of each CDR3. Each record gives: CDR3 protein, CDR3 DNA, V gene, J gene, clone size, D gene, CDR3 length. The D gene is left open where the match is weak. Rows may omit the clone size; those that give it use once, few, many or a size class.

CAWSGQGNQPQHF,TGTGCCTGGAGTGGACAGGGCAATCAGCCCCAGCATTTT,TRBV30,TRBJ1-5,.,.,13
CASSVQGAGSGNTIYF,TGTGCCAGCAGTGTACAGGGGGCTGGCTCTGGAAACACCATATATTTT,TRBV2,TRBJ1-3,.,TRBD1,16
CASSDGDASPLHF,TGCGCCAGCAGTGACGGGGACGCTTCACCCCTCCACTTT,TRBV10-1,TRBJ1-6,.,.,13
CAIRRYQETQYF,TGTGCCATTCGGAGGTACCAAGAGACCCAGTACTTC,TRBV6-1,TRBJ2-5,.,.,12
CASSPRGPGFNTEAFF,TGTGCCAGCAGCCCAAGGGGGCCCGGCTTTAACACTGAAGCTTTCTTT,TRBV28,TRBJ1-1,.,TRBD1,16
CASSLSGVITEAFF,TGTGCCAGCAGTTTATCGGGGGTAATCACTGAAGCTTTCTTT,TRBV27,TRBJ1-1,.,.,14
CASSTTGTSVSYEQYF,TGTGCCAGCAGCACAACCGGGACTAGCGTCTCCTACGAGCAGTACTTC,TRBV7-2,TRBJ2-7,.,TRBD2,16
CASSPGLAADEQYF,TGTGCCAGCAGTCCGGGACTAGCGGCCGACGAGCAGTACTTC,TRBV27,TRBJ2-7,.,TRBD2,14
CAFQGQDNQPQHF,TGTGCCTTCCAGGGACAGGACAATCAGCCCCAGCATTTT,TRBV30,TRBJ1-5,.,TRBD1,13
CASSRTGVQNEAFF,TGTGCCAGCAGCCGGACAGGGGTTCAGAATGAAGCTTTCTTT,TRBV13,TRBJ1-1,.,TRBD1,14
CASSEASNGELFF,TGCGCCAGCAGTGAGGCTAGTAACGGGGAGCTGTTTTTT,TRBV10-2,TRBJ2-2,.,.,13
CASSLGSPAYEQYF,TGTGCCAGCAGCTTAGGGAGCCCTGCCTACGAGCAGTACTTC,TRBV7-6,TRBJ2-7,.,.,14
CASSRTDRGGYEQYF,TGTGCCAGCAGCCGTACCGACAGGGGAGGGTACGAGCAGTACTTC,TRBV9,TRBJ2-7,.,.,15
CASSGGGGNTIYF,TGTGCCAGCAGCGGGGGAGGTGGGAACACCATATATTTT,TRBV2,TRBJ1-3,.,.,13
CASSPGPQNTEAFF,TGTGCCAGCAGCCCCGGTCCCCAGAACACTGAAGCTTTCTTT,TRBV6-1,TRBJ1-1,.,.,14
CAWSVRLAGAYEQYF,TGTGCCTGGAGTGTTCGGCTAGCGGGAGCATATGAGCAGTACTTC,TRBV30,TRBJ2-7,.,TRBD2,15
CASSEGWGTATYEQYF,TGTGCCAGCAGCGAAGGGTGGGGGACAGCAACCTACGAGCAGTACTTC,TRBV9,TRBJ2-7,.,TRBD1,16
CASMRDRGRASGANVLTF,TGTGCCAGTATGCGGGACAGGGGGCGGGCCTCTGGGGCCAACGTCCTGACTTTC,TRBV19,TRBJ2-6,.,TRBD1,18
CASSQNPSSGPYEQYF,TGTGCCAGCAGCCAAAACCCCTCGAGCGGTCCCTACGAGCAGTACTTC,TRBV4-2,TRBJ2-7,once,.,16
CASSWGGSVSGNTIYF,TGTGCCAGCAGCTGGGGGGGATCGGTCTCTGGAAACACCATATATTTT,TRBV5-4,TRBJ1-3,once,.,16
CSVRSGSVYEQFF,TGCAGCGTTCGTAGCGGGAGTGTCTATGAGCAGTTCTTC,TRBV29-1,TRBJ2-1,.,TRBD2,13
CATSRDPRRDPLVHTGELFF,TGTGCCACCAGCAGAGATCCGAGGCGGGACCCGCTAGTGCACACCGGGGAGCTGTTTTTT,TRBV15,TRBJ2-2,.,.,20
CASSFSPMVVDTQYF,TGTGCCAGCAGCTTCAGTCCTATGGTGGTAGATACGCAGTATTTT,TRBV7-2,TRBJ2-3,.,.,15
CASSTLAGVIDEQFF,TGTGCCAGCAGCACCCTAGCGGGAGTCATCGATGAGCAGTTCTTC,TRBV5-5,TRBJ2-1,.,TRBD2,15
CASSNRGRRHDTQYF,TGTGCCAGCAGCAACCGGGGCCGCCGGCACGATACGCAGTATTTT,TRBV5-4,TRBJ2-3,.,.,15
CASTQRGGELFF,TGTGCCAGTACCCAACGGGGCGGGGAGCTGTTTTTT,TRBV19,TRBJ2-2,.,.,12
CASSFGFNDYGYTF,TGTGCCAGCAGTTTCGGATTTAATGACTATGGCTACACCTTC,TRBV27,TRBJ1-2,.,.,14
CASSLRLAGISDTQYF,TGTGCCAGCAGCTTGAGGCTAGCGGGGATCTCAGATACGCAGTATTTT,TRBV5-4,TRBJ2-3,.,TRBD2,16
CASSQDGGTGFTEAFF,TGCGCCAGCAGCCAAGATGGGGGGACAGGGTTCACTGAAGCTTTCTTT,TRBV4-1,TRBJ1-1,.,TRBD1,16
CASSPARDSNTDTQYF,TGTGCCAGCAGTCCCGCGAGGGATAGTAACACAGATACGCAGTATTTT,TRBV28,TRBJ2-3,once,.,16
CASSLASLNSPLHF,TGTGCCAGCAGCTTAGCATCGCTTAATTCACCCCTCCACTTT,TRBV7-3,TRBJ1-6,.,.,14
CASRIRTGQAAEQYF,TGTGCCAGCAGGATTAGGACAGGCCAGGCGGCCGAGCAGTACTTC,TRBV6-1,TRBJ2-7,.,TRBD1,15
CASSRLNTEAFF,TGTGCCAGCAGTAGGCTGAACACTGAAGCTTTCTTT,TRBV25-1,TRBJ1-1,.,.,12
CASSEDGSGRRSHKVQFF,TGTGCCAGCAGTGAAGACGGTAGCGGGAGGCGCTCCCATAAGGTGCAGTTCTTC,TRBV6-4,TRBJ2-1,.,TRBD2,18
CASSLATVAVTDTQYF,TGCGCCAGCAGCTTGGCCACGGTAGCAGTCACAGATACGCAGTATTTT,TRBV5-1,TRBJ2-3,.,.,16
CASSGQHNEKLFF,TGCGCCAGCAGCGGACAGCACAATGAAAAACTGTTTTTT,TRBV23-1,TRBJ1-4,.,.,13
CASSEGSPVGYTF,TGCGCCAGCAGTGAGGGATCTCCTGTGGGCTACACCTTC,TRBV10-2,TRBJ1-2,.,.,13
CASSTNADTQYF,TGTGCCAGCAGTACAAATGCAGATACGCAGTATTTT,TRBV2,TRBJ2-3,.,.,12
CASSTTGKGSQPQHF,TGTGCCAGCAGCACCACAGGGAAGGGCAGTCAGCCCCAGCATTTT,TRBV7-8,TRBJ1-5,few,.,15
CASSQTVNYGYTF,TGTGCCAGCAGCCAAACAGTTAACTATGGCTACACCTTC,TRBV4-2,TRBJ1-2,.,.,13
CASSESDAAMNTEAFF,TGTGCCAGCAGTGAATCAGACGCAGCCATGAACACTGAAGCTTTCTTT,TRBV25-1,TRBJ1-1,.,.,16
CASSLGQGAYEQFF,TGTGCCAGCAGCTTGGGACAGGGGGCTTATGAGCAGTTCTTC,TRBV11-3,TRBJ2-1,.,TRBD1,14
CASSDYAGSTDTQYF,TGTGCCAGCAGTGACTATGCCGGGAGCACAGATACGCAGTATTTT,TRBV6-4,TRBJ2-3,.,.,15
CSARGPTEAFF,TGCAGTGCTAGAGGCCCCACTGAAGCTTTCTTT,TRBV20-1,TRBJ1-1,.,.,11
CASSDTGGREQYF,TGTGCCAGCTCAGATACAGGGGGTCGAGAGCAGTACTTC,TRBV18,TRBJ2-7,.,TRBD1,13
CSARQSYNSPLHF,TGCAGCGCTCGACAGAGCTATAATTCACCCCTCCACTTT,TRBV29-1,TRBJ1-6,.,.,13
CASSFGQQETQYF,TGTGCCAGCAGCTTCGGACAGCAAGAGACCCAGTACTTC,TRBV7-2,TRBJ2-5,.,.,13
CASSLRTSGGYEQYF,TGTGCCAGCAGTTTAAGGACTAGCGGGGGCTACGAGCAGTACTTC,TRBV28,TRBJ2-7,.,TRBD2,15
CASSLGVATQETQYF,TGTGCCAGCAGTTTAGGCGTGGCCACGCAAGAGACCCAGTACTTC,TRBV28,TRBJ2-5,once,.,15
CASSPTSNEQYF,TGTGCCAGCAGTCCGACTAGCAACGAGCAGTACTTC,TRBV7-9,TRBJ2-7,.,TRBD2,12
CASSRGTGQGIYEQYF,TGTGCCAGCAGCAGGGGGACGGGACAGGGAATCTACGAGCAGTACTTC,TRBV21-1,TRBJ2-7,once,.,16
CASSIKSTGYEQYF,TGTGCCAGCAGCATTAAATCAACAGGCTACGAGCAGTACTTC,TRBV27,TRBJ2-7,once,.,14
CASRRDSHYGYTF,TGTGCCAGCAGACGGGACAGTCACTATGGCTACACCTTC,TRBV28,TRBJ1-2,once,TRBD1,13
CSVEVEGGLGELFF,TGCAGCGTTGAAGTTGAAGGGGGCCTCGGGGAGCTGTTTTTT,TRBV29-1,TRBJ2-2,.,TRBD1,14